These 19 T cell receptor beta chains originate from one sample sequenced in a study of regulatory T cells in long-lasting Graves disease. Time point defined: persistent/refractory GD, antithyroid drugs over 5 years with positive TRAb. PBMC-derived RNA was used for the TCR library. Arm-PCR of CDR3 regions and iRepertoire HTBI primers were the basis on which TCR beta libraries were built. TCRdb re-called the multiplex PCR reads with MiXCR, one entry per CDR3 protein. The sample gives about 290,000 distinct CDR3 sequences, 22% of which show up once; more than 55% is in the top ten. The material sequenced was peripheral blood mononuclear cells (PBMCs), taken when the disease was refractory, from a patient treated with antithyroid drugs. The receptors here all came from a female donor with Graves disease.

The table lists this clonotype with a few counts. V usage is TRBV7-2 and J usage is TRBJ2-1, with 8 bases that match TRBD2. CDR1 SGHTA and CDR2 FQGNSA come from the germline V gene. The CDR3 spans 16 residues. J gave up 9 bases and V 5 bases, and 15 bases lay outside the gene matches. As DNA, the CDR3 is TGTGCCAGCAGCCCCAGCGGGCGAGGGAGCGGGAGTGAGCAGTTCTTC. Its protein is CASSPSGRGSGSEQFF.

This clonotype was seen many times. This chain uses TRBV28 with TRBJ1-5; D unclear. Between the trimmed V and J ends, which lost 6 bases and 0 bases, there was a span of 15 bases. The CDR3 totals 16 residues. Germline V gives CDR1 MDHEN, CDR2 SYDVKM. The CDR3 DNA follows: TGTGCCAGCAGCCCCCCCGCGGGGAGTAGCAATCAGCCCCAGCATTTT. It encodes CASSPPAGSSNQPQHF.

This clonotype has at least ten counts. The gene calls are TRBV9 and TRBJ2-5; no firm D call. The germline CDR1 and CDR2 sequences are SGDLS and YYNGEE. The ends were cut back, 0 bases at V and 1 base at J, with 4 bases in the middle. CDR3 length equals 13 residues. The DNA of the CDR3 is TGTGCCAGCAGCGTAGGCCGCCAAGAGACCCAGTACTTC. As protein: CASSVGRQETQYF.

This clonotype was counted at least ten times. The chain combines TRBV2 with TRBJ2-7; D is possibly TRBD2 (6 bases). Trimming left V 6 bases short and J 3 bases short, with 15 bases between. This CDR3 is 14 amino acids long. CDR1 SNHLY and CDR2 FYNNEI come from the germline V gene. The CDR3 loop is CASRRLVGGYEQYF. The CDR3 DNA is TGTGCCAGCAGGCGTTTAGTGGGGGGCTACGAGCAGTACTTC.

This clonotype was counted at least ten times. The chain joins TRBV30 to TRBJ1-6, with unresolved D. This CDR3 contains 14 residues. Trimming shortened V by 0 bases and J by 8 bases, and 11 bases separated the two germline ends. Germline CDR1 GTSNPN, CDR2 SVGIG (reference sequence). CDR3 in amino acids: CAWSVGFTDSPLHF. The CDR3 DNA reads TGTGCCTGGAGTGTTGGGTTCACGGATTCACCCCTCCACTTT.

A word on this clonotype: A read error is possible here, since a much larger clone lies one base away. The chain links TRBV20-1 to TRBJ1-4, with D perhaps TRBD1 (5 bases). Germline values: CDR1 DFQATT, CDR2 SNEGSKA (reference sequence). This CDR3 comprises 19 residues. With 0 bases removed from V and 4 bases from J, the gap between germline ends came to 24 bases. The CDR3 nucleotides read TGCAGTGCTAGAGATTGGCAGGGTCCTGCTATCGTCAGTAATGAAAAACTGTTTTTT. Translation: CSARDWQGPAIVSNEKLFF.

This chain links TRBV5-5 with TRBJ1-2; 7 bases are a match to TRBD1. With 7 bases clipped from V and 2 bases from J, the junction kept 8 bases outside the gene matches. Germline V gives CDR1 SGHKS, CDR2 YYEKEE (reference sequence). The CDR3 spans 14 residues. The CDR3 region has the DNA TGTGCCAGCGGGTTGACAGGGACAAACTATGGCTACACCTTC. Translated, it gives CASGLTGTNYGYTF.

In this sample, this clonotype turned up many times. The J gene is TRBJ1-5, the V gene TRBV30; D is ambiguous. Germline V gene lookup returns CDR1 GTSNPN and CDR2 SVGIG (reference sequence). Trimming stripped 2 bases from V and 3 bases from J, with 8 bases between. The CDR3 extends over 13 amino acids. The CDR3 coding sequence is TGTGCCTGGAGTTCAGGCTACAATCAGCCCCAGCATTTT. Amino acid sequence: CAWSSGYNQPQHF.

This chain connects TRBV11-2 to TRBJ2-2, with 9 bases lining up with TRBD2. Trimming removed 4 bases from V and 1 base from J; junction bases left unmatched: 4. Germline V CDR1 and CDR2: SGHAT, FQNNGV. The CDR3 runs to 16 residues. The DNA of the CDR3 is TGTGCCAGCAGCTCCCGACTAGCGGAGAACACCGGGGAGCTGTTTTTT. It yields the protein CASSSRLAENTGELFF.

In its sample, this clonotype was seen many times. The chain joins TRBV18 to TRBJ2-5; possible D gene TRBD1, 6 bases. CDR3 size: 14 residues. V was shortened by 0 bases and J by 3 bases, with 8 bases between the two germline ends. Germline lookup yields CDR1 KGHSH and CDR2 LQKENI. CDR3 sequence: CASSPPGAKETQYF. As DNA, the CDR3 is TGTGCCAGCTCACCACCGGGGGCGAAAGAGACCCAGTACTTC.

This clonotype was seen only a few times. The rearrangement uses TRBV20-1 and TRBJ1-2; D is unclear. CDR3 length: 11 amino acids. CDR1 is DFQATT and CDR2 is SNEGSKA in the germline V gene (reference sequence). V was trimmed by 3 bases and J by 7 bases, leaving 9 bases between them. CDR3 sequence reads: CSASAPSGYTF. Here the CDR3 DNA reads TGCAGTGCTAGTGCTCCCAGTGGCTACACCTTC.

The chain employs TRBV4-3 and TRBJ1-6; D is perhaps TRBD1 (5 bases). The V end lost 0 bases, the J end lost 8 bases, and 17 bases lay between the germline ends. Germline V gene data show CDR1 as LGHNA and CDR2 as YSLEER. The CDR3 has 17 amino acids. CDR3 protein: CASSQDWPGLMDSPLHF. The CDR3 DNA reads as TGCGCCAGCAGCCAAGATTGGCCAGGGCTTATGGATTCACCCCTCCACTTT.

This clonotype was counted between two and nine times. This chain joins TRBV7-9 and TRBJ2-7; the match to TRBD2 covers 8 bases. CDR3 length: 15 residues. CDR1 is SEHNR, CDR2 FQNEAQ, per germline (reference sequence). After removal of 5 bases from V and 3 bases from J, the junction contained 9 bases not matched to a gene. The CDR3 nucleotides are TGTGCCAGCAGCCCGCGGACTAGCAACCGCTACGAGCAGTACTTC. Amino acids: CASSPRTSNRYEQYF.

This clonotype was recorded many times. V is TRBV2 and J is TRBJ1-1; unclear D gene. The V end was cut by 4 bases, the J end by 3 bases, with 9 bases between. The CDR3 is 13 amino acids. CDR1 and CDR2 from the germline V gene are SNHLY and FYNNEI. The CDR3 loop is CASSADGYTEAFF. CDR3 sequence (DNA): TGTGCCAGCAGTGCGGACGGATACACTGAAGCTTTCTTT.

The CDR3 sequence: CASSLADPWAGQNQPQHF. The CDR3 region has the DNA TGTGCCAGCAGCTTGGCGGATCCATGGGCGGGTCAAAATCAGCCCCAGCATTTT. The V call is TRBV7-2, the J call TRBJ1-5, with unresolved D. Trimming pared 3 bases from V and 4 bases from J, leaving 22 bases between. The CDR3 runs 18 residues. The germline gives CDR1 SGHTA, CDR2 FQGNSA.

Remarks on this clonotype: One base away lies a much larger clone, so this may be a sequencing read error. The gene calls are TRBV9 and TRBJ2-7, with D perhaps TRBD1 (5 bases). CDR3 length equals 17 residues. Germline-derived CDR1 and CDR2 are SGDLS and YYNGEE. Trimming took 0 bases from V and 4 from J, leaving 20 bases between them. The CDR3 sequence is CASSVVPAVRAEYEQYF. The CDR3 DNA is TGTGCCAGCAGCGTAGTGCCAGCCGTCAGGGCCGAATACGAGCAGTACTTC. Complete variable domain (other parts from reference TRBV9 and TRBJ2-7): DSGVTQTPKHLITATGQRVTLRCSPRSGDLSVYWYQQSLDQGLQFLIQYYNGEERAKGNILERFSAQQFPDLHSELNLSSLELGDSALYFCASSVVPAVRAEYEQYFGPGTRLTVT.

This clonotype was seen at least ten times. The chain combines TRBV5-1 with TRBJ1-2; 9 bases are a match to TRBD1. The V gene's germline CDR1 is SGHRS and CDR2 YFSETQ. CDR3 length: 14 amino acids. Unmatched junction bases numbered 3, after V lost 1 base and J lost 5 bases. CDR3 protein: CASSLTGGTYGYTF. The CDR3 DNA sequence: TGCGCCAGCAGCTTGACAGGGGGCACATATGGCTACACCTTC. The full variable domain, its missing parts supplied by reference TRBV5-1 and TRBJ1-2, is KAGVTQTPRYLIKTRGQQVTLSCSPISGHRSVSWYQQTPGQGLQFLFEYFSETQRNKGNFPGRFSGRQFSNSRSEMNVSTLELGDSALYLCASSLTGGTYGYTFGSGTRLTVV.

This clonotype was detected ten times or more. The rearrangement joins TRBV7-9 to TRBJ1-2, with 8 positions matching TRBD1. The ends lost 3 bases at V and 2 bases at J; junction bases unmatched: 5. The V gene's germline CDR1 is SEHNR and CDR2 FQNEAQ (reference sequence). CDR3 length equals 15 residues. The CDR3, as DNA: TGTGCCAGCAGCTTTACCCGGGACAGGAACTATGGCTACACCTTC. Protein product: CASSFTRDRNYGYTF.

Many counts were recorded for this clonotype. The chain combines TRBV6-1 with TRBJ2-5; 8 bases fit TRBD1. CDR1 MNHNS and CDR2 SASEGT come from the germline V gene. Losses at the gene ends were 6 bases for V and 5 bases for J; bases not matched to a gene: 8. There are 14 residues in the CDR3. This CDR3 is CASRRGQGGETQYF. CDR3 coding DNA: TGTGCCAGCAGACGCGGACAGGGTGGTGAGACCCAGTACTTC.